The next 10 T cell receptor beta chains were all read from a single sample in a study of Ad26.COV2.S vaccination and SARS-CoV-2 variants. The treatment denotes: around 19 received Ad26.COV2.S at low or high dose, single or two shots; 5 received placebo; per-sample allocation not given. After the first vaccine or placebo injection, samples were drawn on day 63. TCRdb's table, derived via immunoSEQ multiplex PCR, lists solely in-frame clones and lacks some. This sample has about 450,000 clones, with 85% to 90% found just once. This specimen was peripheral blood, taken in a trial of Ad26.COV2.S vaccine versus placebo. These receptors all come from a person aged 18-65 years who received the Ad26.COV2.S COVID-19 vaccine or a placebo.

The J gene is TRBJ2-2, the V gene TRBV19; the match to TRBD2 covers 11 bases. V trimming: 1 base; J trimming: 4 bases; junction bases outside the gene matches: 11. CDR1 is LNHDA, CDR2 SQIVND, per germline (reference sequence). The CDR3 runs 19 residues. The CDR3 loop reads CASSIVVTSGIFGTGELFF. The CDR3 nucleotides are TGTGCCAGTAGTATAGTGGTGACTAGCGGGATTTTCGGCACCGGGGAGCTGTTTTTT.

This clone is a singleton in its sample. The rearrangement uses TRBV7-9 and TRBJ2-5, with D tentatively TRBD1 (6 bases). CDR1 is SEHNR, CDR2 FQNEAQ, per germline (reference sequence). The CDR3 consists of 15 residues. V dropped 8 bases and J dropped 2 bases, with 18 bases sitting between them. This chain's CDR3 is CASYKGQGGQETQYF. The CDR3 nucleotides read TGTGCCAGCTACAAGGGACAAGGTGGGCAAGAGACCCAGTACTTC.

The chain carries TRBV14 and TRBJ1-3, with D possibly matching TRBD1 (5 bases). CDR3 size: 17 residues. The V end was cut by 0 bases, the J end by 2 bases, with 14 bases between. Per germline, CDR1 SGHDN and CDR2 FVKESK. CDR3 in DNA: TGTGCCAGCAGCCAAGATACCCGGGGGGAGGCTGGAAACACCATATATTTT. This sequence encodes CASSQDTRGEAGNTIYF.

The V and J genes are TRBV9 and TRBJ2-2; D ambiguous. The CDR3 loop spans 14 amino acids. V lost 4 bases to trimming and J lost 4 bases, with 11 bases between them. The germline gives CDR1 SGDLS, CDR2 YYNGEE. CDR3 nucleotide sequence: TGTGCCAGCAGCCTCACTATCGCCACCGGGGAGCTGTTTTTT. Protein sequence: CASSLTIATGELFF.

This clone came up a few times. The rearrangement uses TRBV20-1 and TRBJ1-5; no definite D call. V dropped 3 bases and J dropped 13 bases, with 13 bases sitting between them. CDR3 length equals 11 residues. CDR1 and CDR2 (germline): DFQATT, SNEGSKA (reference sequence). The CDR3 nucleotides are TGCAGTGCTAGTCAGTCGGGATTGCAGCATTTT. Amino acids: CSASQSGLQHF.

This chain links TRBV18 with TRBJ1-1; 9 bases agree with TRBD1. The V gene end was trimmed by 3 bases and the J gene end by 2 bases; junction bases not matched to a gene: 10. Germline lookup yields CDR1 KGHSH and CDR2 LQKENI. The CDR3 sequence is 17 residues long. CDR3 DNA sequence: TGTGCCAGCTCACCGATAACCGGGACAGGGACCAACACTGAAGCTTTCTTT. Translation: CASSPITGTGTNTEAFF. The full variable domain, in which reference TRBV18 and TRBJ1-1 provide the parts outside the CDR3, is NAGVMQNPRHLVRRRGQEARLRCSPMKGHSHVYWYRQLPEEGLKFMVYLQKENIIDESGMPKERFSAEFPKEGPSILRIQQVVRGDSAAYFCASSPITGTGTNTEAFFGQGTRLTVV.

The chain employs TRBV29-1 and TRBJ2-5, with D perhaps given as TRBD1 or TRBD2 (6 bases each). V lost 3 bases to trimming and J lost 4 bases, with 15 bases between them. The CDR3 loop spans 14 amino acids. The germline V gene has CDR1 SQVTM and CDR2 ANQGSEA. The DNA for the CDR3 is TGCAGCGTTGAGTCCCCGGGGGCAGGAGAGACCCAGTACTTC. It specifies CSVESPGAGETQYF.

The chain couples TRBV15 to TRBJ2-2, with D tentatively TRBD2 (5 bases). This CDR3 region has 16 residues. Between the trimmed V and J ends, which lost 3 bases and 6 bases, there was a span of 17 bases. The germline V gene has CDR1 LNHNV and CDR2 YYDKDF (reference sequence). The CDR3 spells CATSRRLSERPGELFF. The CDR3 nucleotides read TGTGCCACCAGCAGGCGTCTTAGCGAGAGGCCCGGGGAGCTGTTTTTT.

The rearrangement uses TRBV19 and TRBJ1-2, with 7 bases matching TRBD1. Germline trimming cut 3 bases from V and 9 bases from J; bases unmatched to any gene: 7. The CDR3 totals 13 residues. CDR1 and CDR2 (germline): LNHDA, SQIVND (reference sequence). The CDR3: CASSIGTVPSYTF. CDR3 bases: TGTGCCAGTAGTATTGGGACAGTACCGAGCTACACCTTC. Full variable domain (rest looked up from reference TRBV19 and TRBJ1-2): DGGITQSPKYLFRKEGQNVTLSCEQNLNHDAMYWYRQDPGQGLRLIYYSQIVNDFQKGDIAEGYSVSREKKESFPLTVTSAQKNPTAFYLCASSIGTVPSYTFGSGTRLTVV.

The chain combines TRBV7-3 with TRBJ1-1; D perhaps matches TRBD1 (5 bases). This CDR3 has 15 amino acids. Germline V lookup: CDR1 SGHTA, CDR2 FQGTGA. Deletions cut 2 bases from V and 2 bases from J, with 12 bases between. The CDR3 DNA reads TGTGCCAGCAGCTTAGCCCTTCAGGGAAACACTGAAGCTTTCTTT. It yields the protein CASSLALQGNTEAFF.